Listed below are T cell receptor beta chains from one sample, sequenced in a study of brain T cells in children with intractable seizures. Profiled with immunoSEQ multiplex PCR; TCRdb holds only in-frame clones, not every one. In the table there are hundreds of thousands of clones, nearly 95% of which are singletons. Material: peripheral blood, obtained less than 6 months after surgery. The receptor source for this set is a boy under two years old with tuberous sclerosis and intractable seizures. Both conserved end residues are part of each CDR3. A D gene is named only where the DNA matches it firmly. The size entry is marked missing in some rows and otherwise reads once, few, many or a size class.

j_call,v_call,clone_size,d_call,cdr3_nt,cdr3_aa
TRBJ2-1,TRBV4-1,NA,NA,TGCGCCAGCAGCCAAGAGGCGGCCCTCGGTGAGCAGTTCTTC,CASSQEAALGEQFF
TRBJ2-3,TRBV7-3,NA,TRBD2,TGTGCCAGCAGCTGGGGACTAGCGGGGGGTTTTACAGATACGCAGTATTTT,CASSWGLAGGFTDTQYF
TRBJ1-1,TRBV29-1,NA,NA,TGCAGCGTTGAAATGGGTCTCAACACTGAAGCTTTCTTT,CSVEMGLNTEAFF
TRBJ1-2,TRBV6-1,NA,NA,TGTGCCAGCAGTGAAGATTCCGGGATTGGCTACACCTTC,CASSEDSGIGYTF
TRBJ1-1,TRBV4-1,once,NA,TGCGCCAGCAGCCAAAGCACAGGGAGTACTGAAGCTTTCTTT,CASSQSTGSTEAFF
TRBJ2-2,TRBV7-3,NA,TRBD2,TGTGCCAGCAGCTTAGGACTAGCGGGAGCGAACACCGGGGAGCTGTTTTTT,CASSLGLAGANTGELFF
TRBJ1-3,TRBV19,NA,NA,TGTGCCACTGGAAAATATCGGCGGGAGATCTCTGGAAACACCATATATTTT,CATGKYRREISGNTIYF
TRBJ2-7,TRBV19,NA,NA,TGTGCCAGTAGGGAGGGACCGGGAGACTACGAGCAGTACTTC,CASREGPGDYEQYF
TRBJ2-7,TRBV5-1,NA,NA,TGCGCCAGCAGCGCCGGCGGCCGGGACGAGCAGTACTTC,CASSAGGRDEQYF
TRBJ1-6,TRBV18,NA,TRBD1,TGTGCCAGCTCACTCGCCGGGACAGGGATTTCACCCCTCCACTTT,CASSLAGTGISPLHF
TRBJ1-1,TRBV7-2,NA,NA,TGTGCCAGCAGCTTAGGGGAGGACAGTTTGAGGGTAGATCCTGAAGCTTTCTTT,CASSLGEDSLRVDPEAFF
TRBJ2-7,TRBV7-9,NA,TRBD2,TGTGCCAGCAGCCCCCCGTTTAGCGGGGGGGAGGAGTCCTACGAGCAGTACTTC,CASSPPFSGGEESYEQYF
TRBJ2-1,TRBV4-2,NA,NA,TGTGCCAGCAGCCAAGCTTCCCCACGGGATGAGCAGTTCTTC,CASSQASPRDEQFF
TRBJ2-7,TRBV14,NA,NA,TGTGCCAGCAGCCAAGGAGTGGGCTCGGGCTACGAGCAGTACTTC,CASSQGVGSGYEQYF
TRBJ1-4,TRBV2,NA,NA,TGTGCCAACTTAAAGATCGGGACATCGGATGAAAAACTGTTTTTT,CANLKIGTSDEKLFF
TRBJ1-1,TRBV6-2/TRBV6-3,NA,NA,TGTGCCAGCAGTCCCGGGGTTCGTACAGGGTCGATATTACCTGAAGCTTTCTTT,CASSPGVRTGSILPEAFF
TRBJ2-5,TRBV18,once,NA,TGTGCCAGCTCACCACAGCTAGAAGGAGAGACCCAGTACTTC,CASSPQLEGETQYF
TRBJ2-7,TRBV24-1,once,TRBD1,TGTGCCACCAGTGATCTCGCCTGGACAGGGAACACCTACGAGCAGTACTTC,CATSDLAWTGNTYEQYF
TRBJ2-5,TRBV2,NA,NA,TGTGCCAGCAGTGAACTTACCGTCCAAGAGACCCAGTACTTC,CASSELTVQETQYF
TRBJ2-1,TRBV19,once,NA,TGTGCCAGTAGTCCAGGGACTGGCAATGAGCAGTTCTTC,CASSPGTGNEQFF
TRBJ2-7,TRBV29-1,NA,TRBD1,TGCAGCGTTGAAGCACGGGACAGAACCTACGAGCAGTACTTC,CSVEARDRTYEQYF
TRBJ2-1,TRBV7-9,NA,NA,TGTGCCAGCAGCCCACATGGGGGGGGCGTGAGGAATGAGCAGTTCTTC,CASSPHGGGVRNEQFF
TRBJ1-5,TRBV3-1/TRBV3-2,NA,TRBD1,TGTGCCAGCAGCTCCCAGGGACAGGGAAGCAATCAGCCCCAGCATTTT,CASSSQGQGSNQPQHF
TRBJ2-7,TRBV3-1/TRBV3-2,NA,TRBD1,TGTGCCAGCAGCCAACTGACAGGGGCCGCCCTCTACGAGCAGTACTTC,CASSQLTGAALYEQYF
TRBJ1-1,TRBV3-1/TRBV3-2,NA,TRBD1,TGTGCCAGCAGCCCAGGGGGCAACACTGAAGCTTTCTTT,CASSPGGNTEAFF
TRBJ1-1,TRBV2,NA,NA,TGTGCCAGCAGTGAAGGACGGGACACTGAAGCTTTCTTT,CASSEGRDTEAFF
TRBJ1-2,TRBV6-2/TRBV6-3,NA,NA,TGTGCCAGCAGTTACTTGGTAGGAGACTATGGCTACACCTTC,CASSYLVGDYGYTF
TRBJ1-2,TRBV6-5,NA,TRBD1,TGTGCCAGCAGCCTAGACAGGGGAGGAGGCTACACCTTC,CASSLDRGGGYTF
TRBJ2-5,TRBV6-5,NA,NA,TGTGCCAGCAGTTACGACCTAGCGCAGAAGACCCAGTACTTC,CASSYDLAQKTQYF
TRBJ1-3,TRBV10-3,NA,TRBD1,TGTGCCATCAGTTGGGACAGCCCCAGGGGAAACACCATATATTTT,CAISWDSPRGNTIYF
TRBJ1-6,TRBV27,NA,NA,TGTGCCAGCAGTTTCGTCCTGGGGCGAAATTCACCCCTCCACTTT,CASSFVLGRNSPLHF
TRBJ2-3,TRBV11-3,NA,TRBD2,TGTGCCAGCAGCTTAGCTAGCGGGAGGGATACGCAGTATTTT,CASSLASGRDTQYF
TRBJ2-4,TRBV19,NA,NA,TGTGCCAGTAGTGCCCGGGACACCCAACTAGCCAAAAACATTCAGTACTTC,CASSARDTQLAKNIQYF
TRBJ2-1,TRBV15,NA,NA,TGTGCCACCAGCAGAGAGGTTACGTCCTACAATGAGCAGTTCTTC,CATSREVTSYNEQFF
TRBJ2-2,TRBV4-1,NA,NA,TGCGCCAGCAGCCAAGCTAACAGGGTGTCGAACACCGGGGAGCTGTTTTTT,CASSQANRVSNTGELFF
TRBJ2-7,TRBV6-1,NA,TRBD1,TGTGCCAGCAGTGGCGGACAGGGGAGCCTTTTGTACGAGCAGTACTTC,CASSGGQGSLLYEQYF
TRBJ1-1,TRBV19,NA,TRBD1,TGTGCCAGTAGTACCCGGACAGGGAACACTGAAGCTTTCTTT,CASSTRTGNTEAFF
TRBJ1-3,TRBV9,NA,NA,TGTGCCAGCAGCGTGAGGGACGCGACAGCCCGAAACACCATATATTTT,CASSVRDATARNTIYF
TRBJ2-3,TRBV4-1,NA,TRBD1,TGCGCCAGCAGCCAAGATGGGACAGGGGGCCTGAAAGATACGCAGTATTTT,CASSQDGTGGLKDTQYF
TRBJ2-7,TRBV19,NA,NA,TGTGCCAGTAGTATAGATGGGTACGAGCAGTACTTC,CASSIDGYEQYF
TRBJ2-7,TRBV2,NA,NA,TGTGCCAGCAGTGAAGCCTGGCTAGTTTCGTACGAGCAGTACTTC,CASSEAWLVSYEQYF
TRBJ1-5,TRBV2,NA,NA,TGTGCCAGCAGGGGCGGGACCCGCAATCAGCCCCAGCATTTT,CASRGGTRNQPQHF
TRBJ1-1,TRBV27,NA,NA,TGTGCCAGCAGTTTATCGAGGGGGGAGACTGAAGCTTTCTTT,CASSLSRGETEAFF
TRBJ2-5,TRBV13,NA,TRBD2,TGTGCCAGCAGCTTAGTCGCGGCGGGGGGCAAACAAGAGACCCAGTACTTC,CASSLVAAGGKQETQYF
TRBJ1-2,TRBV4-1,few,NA,TGCGCCAGCAGCCATCCGTCACAGGGAGTCTATGGCTACACCTTC,CASSHPSQGVYGYTF
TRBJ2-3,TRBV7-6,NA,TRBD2,TGTGCCAGCAGCTCGGAGACTAGCGGGGTTCGGGGTACGCAGTATTTT,CASSSETSGVRGTQYF
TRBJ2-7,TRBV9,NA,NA,TGTGCCAGCAGCGTGGGTCGGGCCTTCGCCTACGAGCAGTACTTC,CASSVGRAFAYEQYF
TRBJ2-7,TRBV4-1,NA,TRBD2,TGCGCCAGTGCGGGGGGGGCGCCAGGCGCCTACGAGCAGTACTTC,CASAGGAPGAYEQYF
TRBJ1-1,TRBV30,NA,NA,TGTGCCTGGAGTGTAATCAGCTTGAACACTGAAGCTTTCTTT,CAWSVISLNTEAFF
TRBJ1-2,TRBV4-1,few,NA,TGCGCCAGCAGCCAGAGTACAGGGTTTGGGACCTATGGCTACACCTTC,CASSQSTGFGTYGYTF
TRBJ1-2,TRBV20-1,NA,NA,TGCAGTGCTAGAGACAGCTTCGGCTACACCTTC,CSARDSFGYTF
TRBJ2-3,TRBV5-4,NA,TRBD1,TGTGCCAGCAGCCAAACGACAGGGAAAGATACGCAGTATTTT,CASSQTTGKDTQYF
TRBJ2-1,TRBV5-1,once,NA,TGCGCCAGCAGCTTGGTAGGCAGCTCCAATGAGCAGTTCTTC,CASSLVGSSNEQFF
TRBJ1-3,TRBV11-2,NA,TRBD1,TGTGCCAGCAGCCTGGACAGGGCTGGAAACACCATATATTTT,CASSLDRAGNTIYF
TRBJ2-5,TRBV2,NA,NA,TGTGCCAGCAGCGAGGGGGGGACCCAGTACTTC,CASSEGGTQYF
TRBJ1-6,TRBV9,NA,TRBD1,TGTGCCAGCAGCGTAGACGCGGGACAGGGGGCTGAGTCACCCCTCCACTTT,CASSVDAGQGAESPLHF
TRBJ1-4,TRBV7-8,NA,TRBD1,TGTGCCAGCAGCTACCCTCGGACAGGGGATCAGAATGAAAAACTGTTTTTT,CASSYPRTGDQNEKLFF
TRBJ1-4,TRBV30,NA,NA,TGTGCCTGGAGTGTGGGGGTACTGGCTAATGAAAAACTGTTTTTT,CAWSVGVLANEKLFF
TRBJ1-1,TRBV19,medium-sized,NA,TGTGCCAGTAGTTTACGGCAGAAAAACACTGAAGCTTTCTTT,CASSLRQKNTEAFF